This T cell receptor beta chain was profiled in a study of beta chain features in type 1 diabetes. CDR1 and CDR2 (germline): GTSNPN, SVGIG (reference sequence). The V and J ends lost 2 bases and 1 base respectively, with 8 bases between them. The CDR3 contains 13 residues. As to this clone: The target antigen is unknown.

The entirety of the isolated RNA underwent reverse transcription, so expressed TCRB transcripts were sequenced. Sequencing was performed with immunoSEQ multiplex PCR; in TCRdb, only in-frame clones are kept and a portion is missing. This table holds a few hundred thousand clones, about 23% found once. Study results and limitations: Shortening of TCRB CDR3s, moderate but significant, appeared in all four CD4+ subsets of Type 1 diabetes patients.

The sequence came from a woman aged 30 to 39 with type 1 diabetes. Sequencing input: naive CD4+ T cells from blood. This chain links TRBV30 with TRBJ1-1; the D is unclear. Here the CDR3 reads CAWSSQENTEAFF. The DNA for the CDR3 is TGTGCCTGGAGTTCTCAGGAGAACACTGAAGCTTTCTTT. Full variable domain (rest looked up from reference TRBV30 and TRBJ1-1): SQTIHQWPATLVQPVGSPLSLECTVEGTSNPNLYWYRQAAGRGLQLLFYSVGIGQISSEVPQNLSASRPQDRQFILSSKKLLLSDSGFYLCAWSSQENTEAFFGQGTRLTVV.